This T cell receptor (beta chain) emerged from a study of shared clonotypes between healthy human individuals. This clone was recorded once. At one of its ends the junction is not consistent with the germline gene, which may arise from a read error. The CDR3 has 13 amino acids. The germline V gene encodes CDR1 SSHAT and CDR2 FNYEAQ (reference sequence). Produced via immunoSEQ multiplex PCR; TCRdb's table is partial and in-frame only. The sample has approximately 1,500,000 clones; roughly 96% are singletons. The V call is TRBV7-7, the J call TRBJ1-5, with 8 bases aligning to TRBD1. Sequenced: naive CD4+ T cells sorted from blood. This sample's subset: CD45RA+ positively selected. The sequence was obtained from a man aged 30-40 years in good health. CDR3 nucleotide sequence: TGTGCTAGCAGTCAGGACAGGGATCAGCCCCAGCATTTT. Translated: CASSQDRDQPQHF. The whole variable domain, remainder taken from reference TRBV7-7 and TRBJ1-5, is GAGVSQSPRYKVTKRGQDVTLRCDPISSHATLYWYQQALGQGPEFLTYFNYEAQPDKSGLPSDRFSAERPEGSISTLTIQRTEQRDSAMYRCASSQDRDQPQHFGDGTRLSIL.